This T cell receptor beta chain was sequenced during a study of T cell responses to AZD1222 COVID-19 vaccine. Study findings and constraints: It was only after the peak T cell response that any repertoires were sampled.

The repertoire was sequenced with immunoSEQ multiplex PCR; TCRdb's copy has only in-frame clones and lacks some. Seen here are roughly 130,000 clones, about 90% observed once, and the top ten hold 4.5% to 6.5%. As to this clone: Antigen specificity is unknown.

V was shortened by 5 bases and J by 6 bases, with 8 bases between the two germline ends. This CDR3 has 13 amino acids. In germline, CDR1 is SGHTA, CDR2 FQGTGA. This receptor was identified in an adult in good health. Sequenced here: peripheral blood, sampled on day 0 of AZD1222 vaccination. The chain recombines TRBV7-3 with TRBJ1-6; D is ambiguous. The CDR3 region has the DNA TGTGCCAGCAGCCCGGATGTTAATTCACCCCTCCACTTT. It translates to CASSPDVNSPLHF.